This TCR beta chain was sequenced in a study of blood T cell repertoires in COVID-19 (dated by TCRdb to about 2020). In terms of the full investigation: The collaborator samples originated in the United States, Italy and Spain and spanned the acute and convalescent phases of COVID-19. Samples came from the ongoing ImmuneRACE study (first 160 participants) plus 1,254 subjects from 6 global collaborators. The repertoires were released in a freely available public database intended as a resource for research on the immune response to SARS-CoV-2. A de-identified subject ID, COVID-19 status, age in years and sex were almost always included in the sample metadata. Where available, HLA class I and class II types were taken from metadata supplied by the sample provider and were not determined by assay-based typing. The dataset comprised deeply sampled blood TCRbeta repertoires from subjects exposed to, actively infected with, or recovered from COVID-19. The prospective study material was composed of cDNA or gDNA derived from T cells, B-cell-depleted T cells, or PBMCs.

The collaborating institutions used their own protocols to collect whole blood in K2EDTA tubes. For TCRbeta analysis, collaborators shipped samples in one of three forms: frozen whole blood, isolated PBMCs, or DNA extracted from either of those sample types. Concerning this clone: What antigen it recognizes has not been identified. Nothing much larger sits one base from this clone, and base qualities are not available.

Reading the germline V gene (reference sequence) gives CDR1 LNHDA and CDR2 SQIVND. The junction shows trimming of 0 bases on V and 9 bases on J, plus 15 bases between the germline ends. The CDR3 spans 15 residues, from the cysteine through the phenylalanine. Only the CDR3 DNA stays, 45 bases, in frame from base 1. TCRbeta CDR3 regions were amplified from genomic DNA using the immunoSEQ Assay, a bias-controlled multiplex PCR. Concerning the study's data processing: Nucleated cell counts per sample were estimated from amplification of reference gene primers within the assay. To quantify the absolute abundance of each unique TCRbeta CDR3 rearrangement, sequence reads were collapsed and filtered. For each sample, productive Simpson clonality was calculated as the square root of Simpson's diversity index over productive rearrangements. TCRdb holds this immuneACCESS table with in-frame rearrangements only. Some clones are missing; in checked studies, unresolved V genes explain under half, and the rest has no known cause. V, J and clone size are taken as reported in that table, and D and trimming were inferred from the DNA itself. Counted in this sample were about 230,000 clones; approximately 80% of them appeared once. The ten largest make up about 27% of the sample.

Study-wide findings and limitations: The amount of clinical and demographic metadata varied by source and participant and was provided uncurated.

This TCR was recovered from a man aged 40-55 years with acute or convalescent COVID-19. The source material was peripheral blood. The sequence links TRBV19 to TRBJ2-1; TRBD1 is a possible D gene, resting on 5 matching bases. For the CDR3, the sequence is CASSIDSGSLTEQFF. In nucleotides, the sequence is TGTGCCAGTAGTATAGATTCAGGGTCTCTAACTGAGCAGTTCTTC.